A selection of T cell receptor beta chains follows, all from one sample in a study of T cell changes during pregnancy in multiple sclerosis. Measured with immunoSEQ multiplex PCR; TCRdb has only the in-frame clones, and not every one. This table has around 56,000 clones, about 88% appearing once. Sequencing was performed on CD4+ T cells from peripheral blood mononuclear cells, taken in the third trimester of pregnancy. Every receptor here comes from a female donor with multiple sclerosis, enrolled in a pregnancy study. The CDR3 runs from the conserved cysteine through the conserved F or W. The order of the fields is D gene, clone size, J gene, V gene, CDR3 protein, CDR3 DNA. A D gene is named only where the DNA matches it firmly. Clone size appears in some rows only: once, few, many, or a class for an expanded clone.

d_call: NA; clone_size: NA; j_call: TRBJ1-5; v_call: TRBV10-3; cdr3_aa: CAISDRLNQPQHF; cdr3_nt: TGTGCCATCAGTGACAGGCTCAATCAGCCCCAGCATTTT
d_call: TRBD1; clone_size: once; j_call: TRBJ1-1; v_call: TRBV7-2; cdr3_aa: CASSPLTGEAEAFF; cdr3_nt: TGTGCCAGCAGCCCCCTGACAGGGGAGGCTGAAGCTTTCTTT
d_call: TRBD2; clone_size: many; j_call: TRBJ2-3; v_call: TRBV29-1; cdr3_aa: CSARPAGGTDTQYF; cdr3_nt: TGCAGCGCTAGACCAGCGGGGGGCACAGATACGCAGTATTTT
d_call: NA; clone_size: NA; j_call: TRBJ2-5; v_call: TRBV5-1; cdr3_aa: CASSLFGAQETQYF; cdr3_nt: TGCGCCAGCAGCTTGTTTGGGGCGCAGGAGACCCAGTACTTC
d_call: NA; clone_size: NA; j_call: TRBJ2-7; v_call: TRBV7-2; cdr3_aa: CASSFLNGPRAYEQYF; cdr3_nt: TGTGCCAGCAGCTTCCTGAACGGACCCAGGGCCTACGAGCAGTACTTC
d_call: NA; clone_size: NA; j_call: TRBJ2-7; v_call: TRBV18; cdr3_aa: CASSPSSYEQYF; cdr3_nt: TGTGCCAGCTCACCCAGCTCCTACGAGCAGTACTTC
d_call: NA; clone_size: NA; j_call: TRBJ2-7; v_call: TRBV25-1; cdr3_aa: CASSEPDRIGEQYF; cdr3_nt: TGTGCCAGCAGTGAACCCGACAGGATTGGAGAGCAGTACTTC
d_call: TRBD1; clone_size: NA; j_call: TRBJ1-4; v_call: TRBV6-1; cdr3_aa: CASSEGTGRNGEKLFF; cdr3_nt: TGTGCCAGCAGTGAAGGGACAGGGCGAAACGGGGAAAAACTGTTTTTT
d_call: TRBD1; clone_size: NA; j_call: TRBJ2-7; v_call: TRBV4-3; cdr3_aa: CASGRQGSYEQYF; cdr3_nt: TGCGCCAGCGGTAGACAGGGGTCCTACGAGCAGTACTTC
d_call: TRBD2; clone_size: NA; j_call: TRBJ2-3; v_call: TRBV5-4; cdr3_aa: CASSLRLAGDTDTQYF; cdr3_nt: TGTGCCAGCAGCTTGAGACTAGCGGGAGATACAGATACGCAGTATTTT
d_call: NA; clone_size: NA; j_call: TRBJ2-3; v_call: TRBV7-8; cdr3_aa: CASSSYTDTQYF; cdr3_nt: TGTGCCAGCAGCTCCTACACAGATACGCAGTATTTT
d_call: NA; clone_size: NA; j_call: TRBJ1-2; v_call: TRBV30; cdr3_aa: CAWRTYGSNYGYTF; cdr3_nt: TGTGCCTGGAGGACCTACGGGTCTAACTATGGCTACACCTTC
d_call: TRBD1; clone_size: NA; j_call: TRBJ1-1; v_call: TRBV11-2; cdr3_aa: CASSLGGRGRVF; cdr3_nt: TGTGCCAGCAGCCTCGGGGGCAGGGGGCGCGTCTTT
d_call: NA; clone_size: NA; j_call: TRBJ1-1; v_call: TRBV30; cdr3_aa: CAWRRDTEAFF; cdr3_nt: TGTGCCTGGAGACGGGACACTGAAGCTTTCTTT
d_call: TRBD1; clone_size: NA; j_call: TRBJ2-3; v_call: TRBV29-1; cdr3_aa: CSVRKTGPSTDTQYF; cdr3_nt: TGCAGCGTCCGAAAGACAGGGCCTAGCACAGATACGCAGTATTTT
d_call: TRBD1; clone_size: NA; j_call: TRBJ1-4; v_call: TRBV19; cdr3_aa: CASSIDRGLEEKLFF; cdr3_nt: TGTGCCAGTAGTATAGACAGGGGGCTTGAGGAAAAACTGTTTTTT
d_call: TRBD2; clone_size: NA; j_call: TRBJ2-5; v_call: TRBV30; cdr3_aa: CAWTPGLAGKETQYF; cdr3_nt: TGTGCCTGGACTCCGGGACTAGCGGGAAAAGAGACCCAGTACTTC
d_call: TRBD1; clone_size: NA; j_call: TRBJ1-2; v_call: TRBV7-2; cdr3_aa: CASSPGQANYGYTF; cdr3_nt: TGTGCCAGCAGCCCGGGACAGGCTAACTATGGCTACACCTTC
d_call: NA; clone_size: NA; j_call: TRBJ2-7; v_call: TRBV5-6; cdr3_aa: CASSLRAPRGKQYF; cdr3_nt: TGTGCCAGCAGCTTAAGGGCCCCCAGGGGCAAGCAGTACTTC
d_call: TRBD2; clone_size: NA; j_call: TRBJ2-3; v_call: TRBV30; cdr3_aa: CAWTGTSETDTQYF; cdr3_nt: TGTGCCTGGACCGGGACTAGCGAGACAGATACGCAGTATTTT
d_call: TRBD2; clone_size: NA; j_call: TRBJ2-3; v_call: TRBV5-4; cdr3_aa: CASKPGGTSGGLGDTQYF; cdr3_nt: TGTGCCAGCAAACCAGGAGGGACTAGCGGGGGATTGGGAGATACGCAGTATTTT
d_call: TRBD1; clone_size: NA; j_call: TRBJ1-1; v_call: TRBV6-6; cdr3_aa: CASTLSGTGRTEAFF; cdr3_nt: TGTGCCAGCACCCTGTCCGGGACAGGGCGCACTGAAGCTTTCTTT
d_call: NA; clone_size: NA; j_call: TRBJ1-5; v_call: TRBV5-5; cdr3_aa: CASPLSTGQGNQPQHF; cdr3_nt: TGTGCCAGCCCCCTTTCGACAGGCCAAGGTAATCAGCCCCAGCATTTT
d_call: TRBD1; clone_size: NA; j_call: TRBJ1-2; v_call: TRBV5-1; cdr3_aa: CASSFDRASGYTF; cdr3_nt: TGCGCCAGCAGTTTTGACAGGGCCTCTGGCTACACCTTC
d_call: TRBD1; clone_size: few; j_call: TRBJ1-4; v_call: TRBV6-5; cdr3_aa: CASSYTRGQGVEKLFF; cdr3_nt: TGTGCCAGCAGTTACACGCGGGGACAGGGGGTTGAAAAACTGTTTTTT
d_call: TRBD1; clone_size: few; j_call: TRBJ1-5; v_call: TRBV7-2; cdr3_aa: CASSLRTGQPQHF; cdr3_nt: TGTGCCAGCAGCTTACGGACAGGACAGCCCCAGCATTTT
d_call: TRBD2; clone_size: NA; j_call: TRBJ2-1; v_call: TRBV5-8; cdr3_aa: CASSFVTLAAYNEQFF; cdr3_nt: TGTGCCAGCAGCTTCGTCACACTAGCGGCATACAATGAGCAGTTCTTC
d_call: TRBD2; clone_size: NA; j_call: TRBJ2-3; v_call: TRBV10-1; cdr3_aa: CASSLTSGTDTQYF; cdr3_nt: TGCGCCAGCAGCCTCACTAGCGGAACAGATACGCAGTATTTT
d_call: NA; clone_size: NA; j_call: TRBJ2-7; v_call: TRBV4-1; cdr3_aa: CASSPWGLRDSTYEQYF; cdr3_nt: TGCGCCAGCAGCCCCTGGGGACTCCGGGACAGCACCTACGAGCAGTACTTC
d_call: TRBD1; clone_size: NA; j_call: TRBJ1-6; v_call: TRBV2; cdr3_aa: CASSGQGANNSPLHF; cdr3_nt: TGTGCCAGCAGTGGACAGGGGGCCAATAATTCACCCCTCCACTTT
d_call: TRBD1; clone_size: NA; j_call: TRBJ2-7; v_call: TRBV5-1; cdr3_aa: CASSLGATGGGEQYF; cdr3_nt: TGCGCCAGCAGCTTGGGCGCCACAGGGGGTGGGGAGCAGTACTTC
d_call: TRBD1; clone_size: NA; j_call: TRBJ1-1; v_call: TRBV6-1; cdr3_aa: CASSKGGLWDTEAFF; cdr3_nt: TGTGCCAGCAGCAAAGGGGGCCTATGGGACACTGAAGCTTTCTTT
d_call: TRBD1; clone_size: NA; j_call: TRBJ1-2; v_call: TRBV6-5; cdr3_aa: CASSPTGGRGGYTF; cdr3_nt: TGTGCCAGCAGTCCCACAGGGGGCAGAGGAGGCTACACCTTC
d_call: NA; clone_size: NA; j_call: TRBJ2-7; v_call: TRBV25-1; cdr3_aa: CASSEIAGYPYHEQYF; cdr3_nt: TGTGCCAGCAGTGAAATCGCAGGATACCCCTACCACGAGCAGTACTTC
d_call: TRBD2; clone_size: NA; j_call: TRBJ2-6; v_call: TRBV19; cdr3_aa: CASSPGLAGGKVLTF; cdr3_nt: TGTGCCAGTAGTCCGGGACTAGCGGGGGGGAAGGTCCTGACTTTC
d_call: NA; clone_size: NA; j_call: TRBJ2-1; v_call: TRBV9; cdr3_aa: CASSAGTDEQFF; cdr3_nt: TGTGCCAGCAGCGCCGGGACTGATGAGCAGTTCTTC
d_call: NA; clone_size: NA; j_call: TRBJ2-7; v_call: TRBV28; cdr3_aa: CASSPDLIDSRYSYEQYF; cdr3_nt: TGTGCCAGCAGCCCCGACTTAATTGATTCCCGATACTCCTACGAGCAGTACTTC
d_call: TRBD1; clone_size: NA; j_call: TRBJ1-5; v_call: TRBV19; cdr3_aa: CASSDRGPYSNQPQHF; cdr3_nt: TGTGCCAGCAGCGACAGGGGACCCTATAGCAATCAGCCCCAGCATTTT
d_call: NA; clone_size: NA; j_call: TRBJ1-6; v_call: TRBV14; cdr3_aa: CASSQQGNRSPLHF; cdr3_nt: TGTGCCAGCAGCCAACAGGGGAATAGGTCACCCCTCCACTTT
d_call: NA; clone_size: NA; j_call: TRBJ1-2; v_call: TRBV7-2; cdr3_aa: CASSLDIYGYTF; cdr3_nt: TGTGCCAGCAGCTTAGACATCTATGGCTACACCTTC
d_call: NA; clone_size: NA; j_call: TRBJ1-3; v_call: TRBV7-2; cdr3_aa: CASSFLTTSGNTIYF; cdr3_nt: TGTGCCAGCAGCTTCCTGACTACGTCGGGAAACACCATATATTTT
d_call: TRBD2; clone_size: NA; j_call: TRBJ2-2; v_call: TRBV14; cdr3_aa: CASSPTSGSGELFF; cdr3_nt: TGTGCCAGCAGCCCGACTAGCGGGAGTGGGGAGCTGTTTTTT
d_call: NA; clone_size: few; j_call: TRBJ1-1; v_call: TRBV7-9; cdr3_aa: CASSLEALREAFF; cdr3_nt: TGTGCCAGCAGCTTAGAGGCCTTACGGGAGGCTTTCTTT
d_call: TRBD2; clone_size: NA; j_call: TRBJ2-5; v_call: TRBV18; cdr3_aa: CASSPLLAGAQETQYF; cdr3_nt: TGTGCCAGCTCACCACTCCTAGCGGGAGCGCAAGAGACCCAGTACTTC
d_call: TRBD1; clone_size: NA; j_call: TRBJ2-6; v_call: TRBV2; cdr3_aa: CARDHRGSSGANVLTF; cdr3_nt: TGTGCCAGAGATCACAGGGGCAGCTCTGGGGCCAACGTCCTGACTTTC
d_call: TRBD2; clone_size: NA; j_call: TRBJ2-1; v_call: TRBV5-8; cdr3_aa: CASSLVLLAGGKNEQFF; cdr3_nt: TGTGCCAGCAGCTTGGTCCTTCTAGCGGGGGGGAAGAATGAGCAGTTCTTC
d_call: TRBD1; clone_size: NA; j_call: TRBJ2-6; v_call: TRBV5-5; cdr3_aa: CASSRTGQAISGANVLTF; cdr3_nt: TGTGCCAGCAGTCGAACGGGACAGGCCATCTCTGGGGCCAACGTCCTGACTTTC
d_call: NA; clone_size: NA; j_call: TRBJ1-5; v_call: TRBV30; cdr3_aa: CAWSAALGNQPQHF; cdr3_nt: TGTGCCTGGAGTGCCGCATTAGGCAATCAGCCCCAGCATTTT
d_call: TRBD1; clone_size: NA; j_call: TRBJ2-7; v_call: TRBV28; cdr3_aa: CASSTGGTGDHEQYF; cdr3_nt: TGTGCCAGCAGCACCGGAGGGACAGGGGACCACGAGCAGTACTTC
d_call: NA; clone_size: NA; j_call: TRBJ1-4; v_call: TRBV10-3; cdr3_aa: CAISESGEGTNEKLFF; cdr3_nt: TGTGCCATCAGTGAGTCAGGGGAAGGGACTAATGAAAAACTGTTTTTT
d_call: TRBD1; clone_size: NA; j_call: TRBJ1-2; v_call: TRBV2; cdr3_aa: CASTSFGQGSNYGYTF; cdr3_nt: TGTGCCAGCACCAGTTTTGGACAGGGAAGTAACTATGGCTACACCTTC
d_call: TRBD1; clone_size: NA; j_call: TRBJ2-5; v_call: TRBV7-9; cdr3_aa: CASSLGQQETQYF; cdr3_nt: TGTGCCAGCAGCTTGGGACAGCAAGAGACCCAGTACTTC
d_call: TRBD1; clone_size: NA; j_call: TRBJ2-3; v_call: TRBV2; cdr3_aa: CASNPTGGSTDTQYF; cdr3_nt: TGTGCCAGCAACCCCACAGGGGGCAGCACAGATACGCAGTATTTT
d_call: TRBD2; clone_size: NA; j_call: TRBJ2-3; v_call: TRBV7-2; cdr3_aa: CASSLIASGEVDTQYF; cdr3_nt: TGTGCCAGCAGCTTAATCGCTAGCGGGGAGGTTGATACGCAGTATTTT
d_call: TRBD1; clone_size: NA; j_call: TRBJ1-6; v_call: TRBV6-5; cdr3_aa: CASLTGFNSPLHF; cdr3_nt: TGTGCCAGCCTGACAGGGTTTAATTCACCCCTCCACTTT
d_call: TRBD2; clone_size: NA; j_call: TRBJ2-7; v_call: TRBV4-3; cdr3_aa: CAAPIAGGDYEQYF; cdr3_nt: TGCGCCGCGCCGATAGCGGGGGGCGACTACGAGCAGTACTTC